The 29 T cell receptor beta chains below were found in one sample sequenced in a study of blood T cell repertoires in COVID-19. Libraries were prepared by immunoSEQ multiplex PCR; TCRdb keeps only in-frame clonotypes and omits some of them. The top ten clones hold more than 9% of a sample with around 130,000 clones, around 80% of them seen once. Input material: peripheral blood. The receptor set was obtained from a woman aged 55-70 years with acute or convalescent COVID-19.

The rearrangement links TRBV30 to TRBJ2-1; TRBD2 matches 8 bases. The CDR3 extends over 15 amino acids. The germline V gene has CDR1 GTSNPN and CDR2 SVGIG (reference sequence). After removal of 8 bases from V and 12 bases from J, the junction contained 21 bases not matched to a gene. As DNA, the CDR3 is TGTGCCGGGACTAGTTGGGGGGGGACCCCGAGGTCGCAGTTCTTC. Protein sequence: CAGTSWGGTPRSQFF.

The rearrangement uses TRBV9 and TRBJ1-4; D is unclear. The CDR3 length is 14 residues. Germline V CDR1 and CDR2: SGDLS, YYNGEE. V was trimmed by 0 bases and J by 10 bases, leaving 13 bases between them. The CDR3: CASSVEALAGKLFF. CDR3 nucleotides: TGTGCCAGCAGCGTAGAAGCTCTTGCAGGAAAACTGTTTTTT.

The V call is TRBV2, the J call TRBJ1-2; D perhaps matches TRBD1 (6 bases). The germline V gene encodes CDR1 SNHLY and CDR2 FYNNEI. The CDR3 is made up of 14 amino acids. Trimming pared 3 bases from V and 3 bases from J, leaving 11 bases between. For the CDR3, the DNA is TGTGCCAGCAGTGACGGGCAGGGGCACTATGGCTACACCTTC. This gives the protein CASSDGQGHYGYTF.

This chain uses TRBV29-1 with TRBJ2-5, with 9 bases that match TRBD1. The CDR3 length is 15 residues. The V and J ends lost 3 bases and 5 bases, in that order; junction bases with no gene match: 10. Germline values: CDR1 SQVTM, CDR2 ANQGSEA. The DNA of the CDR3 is TGCAGCGTTGATAAACGGACAGGGGTTTGGGAGACCCAGTACTTC. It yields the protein CSVDKRTGVWETQYF.

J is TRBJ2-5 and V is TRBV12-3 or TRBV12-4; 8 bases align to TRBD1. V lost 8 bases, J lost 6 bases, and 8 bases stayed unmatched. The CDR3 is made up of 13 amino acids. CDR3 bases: TGTGCCAGCGCGGACAGGGTAATAAAGACCCAGTACTTC. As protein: CASADRVIKTQYF.

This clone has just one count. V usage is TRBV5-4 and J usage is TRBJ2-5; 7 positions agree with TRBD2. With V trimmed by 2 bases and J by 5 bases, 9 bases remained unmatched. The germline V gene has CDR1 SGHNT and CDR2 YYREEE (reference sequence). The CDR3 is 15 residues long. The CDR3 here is CASSFGTTRGETQYF. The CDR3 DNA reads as TGTGCCAGCAGCTTCGGGACCACGCGGGGGGAGACCCAGTACTTC.

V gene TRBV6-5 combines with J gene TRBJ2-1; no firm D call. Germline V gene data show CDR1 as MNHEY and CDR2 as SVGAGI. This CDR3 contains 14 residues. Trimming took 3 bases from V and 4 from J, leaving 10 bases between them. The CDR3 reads CASSYLSGYNEQFF. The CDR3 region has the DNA TGTGCCAGCAGTTATCTTTCCGGGTACAATGAGCAGTTCTTC.

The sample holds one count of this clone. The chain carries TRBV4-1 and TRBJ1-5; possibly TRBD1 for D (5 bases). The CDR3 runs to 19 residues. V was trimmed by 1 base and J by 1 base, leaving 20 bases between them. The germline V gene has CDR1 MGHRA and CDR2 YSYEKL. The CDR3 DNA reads TGCGCCAGCAGCCAAGGATACGTTCGGGGGGTAGGGAGCAATCAGCCCCAGCATTTT. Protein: CASSQGYVRGVGSNQPQHF.

CDR3 sequence: CATSRDLGDYGYTF. The CDR3 DNA sequence: TGTGCCACCAGCAGAGATCTGGGAGACTATGGCTACACCTTC. This chain connects TRBV15 to TRBJ1-2; no definite D call. The CDR3 has 14 residues. Looked up from germline, CDR1 is LNHNV and CDR2 is YYDKDF (reference sequence). Trimming shortened V by 0 bases and J by 3 bases, and 8 bases separated the two germline ends.

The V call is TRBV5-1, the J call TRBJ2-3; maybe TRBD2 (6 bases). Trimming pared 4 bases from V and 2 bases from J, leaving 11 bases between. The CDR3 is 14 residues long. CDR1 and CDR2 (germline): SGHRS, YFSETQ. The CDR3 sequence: CASSLGLTTDTQYF. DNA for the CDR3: TGCGCCAGCAGCCTGGGACTTACCACAGATACGCAGTATTTT.

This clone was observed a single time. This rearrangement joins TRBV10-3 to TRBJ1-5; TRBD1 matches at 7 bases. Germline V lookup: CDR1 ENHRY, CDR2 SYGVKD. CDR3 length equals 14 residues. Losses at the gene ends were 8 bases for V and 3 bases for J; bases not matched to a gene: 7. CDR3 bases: TGTGCCATCGGAGCCGGGACAGCCAATCAGCCCCAGCATTTT. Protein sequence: CAIGAGTANQPQHF.

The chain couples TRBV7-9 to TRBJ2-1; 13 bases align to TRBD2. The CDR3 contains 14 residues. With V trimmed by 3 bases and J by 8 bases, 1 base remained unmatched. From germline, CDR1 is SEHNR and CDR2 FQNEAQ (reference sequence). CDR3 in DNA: TGTGCCAGCAGCTTGACTAGCGGGGGGCATGAGCAGTTCTTC. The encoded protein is CASSLTSGGHEQFF.

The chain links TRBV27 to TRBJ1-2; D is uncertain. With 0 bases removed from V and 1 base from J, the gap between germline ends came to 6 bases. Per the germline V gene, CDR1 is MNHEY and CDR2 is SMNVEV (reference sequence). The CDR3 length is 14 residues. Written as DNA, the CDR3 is TGTGCCAGCAGTTTATCGAGTCTTAACTATGGCTACACCTTC. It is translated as CASSLSSLNYGYTF.

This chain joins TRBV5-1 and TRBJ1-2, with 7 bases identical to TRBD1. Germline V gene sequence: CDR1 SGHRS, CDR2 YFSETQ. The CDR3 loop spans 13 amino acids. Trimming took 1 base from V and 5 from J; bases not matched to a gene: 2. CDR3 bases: TGCGCCAGCAGCTTGAGGGGGCTATATGGCTACACCTTC. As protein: CASSLRGLYGYTF.

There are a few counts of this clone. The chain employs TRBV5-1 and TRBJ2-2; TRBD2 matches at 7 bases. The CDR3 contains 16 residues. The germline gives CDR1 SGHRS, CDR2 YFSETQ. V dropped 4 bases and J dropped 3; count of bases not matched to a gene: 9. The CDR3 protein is CASSLYSRGDTGELFF. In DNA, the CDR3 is TGCGCCAGCAGCCTATATAGTCGGGGGGACACCGGGGAGCTGTTTTTT.

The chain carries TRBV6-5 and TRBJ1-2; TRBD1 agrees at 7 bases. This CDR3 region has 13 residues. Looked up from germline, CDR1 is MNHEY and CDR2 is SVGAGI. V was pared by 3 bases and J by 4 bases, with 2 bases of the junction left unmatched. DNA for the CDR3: TGTGCCAGCAGTTATGGGGACAGCTATGGCTACACCTTC. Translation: CASSYGDSYGYTF.

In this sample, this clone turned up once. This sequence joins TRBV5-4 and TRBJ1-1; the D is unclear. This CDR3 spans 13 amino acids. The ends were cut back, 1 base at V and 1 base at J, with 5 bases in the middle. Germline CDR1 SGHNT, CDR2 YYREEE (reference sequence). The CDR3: CASSLSPNTEAFF. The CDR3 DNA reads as TGTGCCAGCAGCTTGTCTCCGAACACTGAAGCTTTCTTT.

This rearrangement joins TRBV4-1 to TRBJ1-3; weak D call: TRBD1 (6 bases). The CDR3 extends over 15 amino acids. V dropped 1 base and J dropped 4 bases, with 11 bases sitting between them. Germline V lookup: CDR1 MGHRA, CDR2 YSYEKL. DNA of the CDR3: TGCGCCAGCAGCCAAGGTCGAGGGGGAGGAAACACCATATATTTT. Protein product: CASSQGRGGGNTIYF.

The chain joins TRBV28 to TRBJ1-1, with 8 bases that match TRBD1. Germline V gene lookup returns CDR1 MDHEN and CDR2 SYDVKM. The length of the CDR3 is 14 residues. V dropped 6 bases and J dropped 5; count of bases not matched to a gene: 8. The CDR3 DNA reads TGTGCCAGCAGAGGCGACAGGGGCTGGACTGAAGCTTTCTTT. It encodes CASRGDRGWTEAFF.

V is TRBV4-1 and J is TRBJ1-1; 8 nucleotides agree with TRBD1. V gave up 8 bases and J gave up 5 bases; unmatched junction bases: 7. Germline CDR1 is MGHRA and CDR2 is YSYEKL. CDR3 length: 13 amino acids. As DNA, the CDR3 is TGCGCCAGCGGCAGGGGGCGGGGGACTGAAGCTTTCTTT. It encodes CASGRGRGTEAFF.

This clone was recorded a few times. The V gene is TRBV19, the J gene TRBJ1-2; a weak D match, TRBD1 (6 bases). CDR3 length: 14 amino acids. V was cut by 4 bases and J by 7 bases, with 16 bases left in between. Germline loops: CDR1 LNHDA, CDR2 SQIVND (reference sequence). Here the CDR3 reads CASSTPQGWFGYTF. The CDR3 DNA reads TGTGCCAGTAGTACCCCGCAGGGGTGGTTTGGCTACACCTTC.

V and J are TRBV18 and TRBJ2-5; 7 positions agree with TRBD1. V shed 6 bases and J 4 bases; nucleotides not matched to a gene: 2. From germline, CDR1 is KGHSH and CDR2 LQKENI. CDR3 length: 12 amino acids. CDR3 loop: CASSGDRETQYF. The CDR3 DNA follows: TGTGCCAGCTCGGGGGACAGAGAGACCCAGTACTTC.

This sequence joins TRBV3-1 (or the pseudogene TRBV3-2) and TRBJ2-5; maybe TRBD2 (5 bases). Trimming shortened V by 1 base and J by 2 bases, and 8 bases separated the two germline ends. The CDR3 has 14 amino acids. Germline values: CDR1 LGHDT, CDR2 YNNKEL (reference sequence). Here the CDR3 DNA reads TGTGCCAGCAGCCAAGGGCGGGCGCAAGAGACCCAGTACTTC. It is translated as CASSQGRAQETQYF.

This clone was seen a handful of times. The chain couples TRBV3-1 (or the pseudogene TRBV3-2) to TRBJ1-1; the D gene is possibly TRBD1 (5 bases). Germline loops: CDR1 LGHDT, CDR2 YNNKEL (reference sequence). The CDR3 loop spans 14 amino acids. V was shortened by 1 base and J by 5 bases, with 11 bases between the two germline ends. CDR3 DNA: TGTGCCAGCAGCCAAGGTACACGGGGGACTGAAGCTTTCTTT. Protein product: CASSQGTRGTEAFF.

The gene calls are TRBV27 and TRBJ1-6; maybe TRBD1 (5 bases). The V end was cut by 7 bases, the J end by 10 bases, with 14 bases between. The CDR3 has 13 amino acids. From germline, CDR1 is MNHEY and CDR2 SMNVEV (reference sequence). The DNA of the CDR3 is TGTGCCAGCAAAGCCCAGGGAAACTCACCCCTCCACTTT. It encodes CASKAQGNSPLHF.

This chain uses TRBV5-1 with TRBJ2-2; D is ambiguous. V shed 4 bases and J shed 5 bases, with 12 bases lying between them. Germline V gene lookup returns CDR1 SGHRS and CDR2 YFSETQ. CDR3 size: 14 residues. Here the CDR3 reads CASSPISATGELFF. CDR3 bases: TGCGCCAGCAGCCCCATCAGTGCAACCGGGGAGCTGTTTTTT.

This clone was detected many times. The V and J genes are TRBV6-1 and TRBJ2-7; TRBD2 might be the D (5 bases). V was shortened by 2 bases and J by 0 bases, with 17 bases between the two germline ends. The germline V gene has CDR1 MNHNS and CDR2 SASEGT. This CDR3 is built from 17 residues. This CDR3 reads CASSELHLAGYSYEQYV. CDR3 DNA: TGTGCCAGCAGTGAACTACATCTCGCGGGTTACTCCTACGAGCAGTACGTC.

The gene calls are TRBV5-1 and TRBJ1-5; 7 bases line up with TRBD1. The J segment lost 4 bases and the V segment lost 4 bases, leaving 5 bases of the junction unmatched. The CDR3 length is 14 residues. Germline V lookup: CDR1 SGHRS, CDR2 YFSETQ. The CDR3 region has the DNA TGCGCCAGCAGCCCCGGGACAGAGAATCAGCCCCAGCATTTT. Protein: CASSPGTENQPQHF.

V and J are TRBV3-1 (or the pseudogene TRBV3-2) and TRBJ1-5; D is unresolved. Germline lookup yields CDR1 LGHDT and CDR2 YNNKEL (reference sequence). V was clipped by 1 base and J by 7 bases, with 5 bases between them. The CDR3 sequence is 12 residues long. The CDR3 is CASSQGEQPQHF. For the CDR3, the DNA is TGTGCCAGCAGCCAAGGAGAACAGCCCCAGCATTTT.